This T cell receptor beta chain was sequenced in a study of Graves' ophthalmopathy and Graves' hyperthyroidism. Study-wide context: Samples of peripheral blood were obtained at initial diagnosis, prior to treatment of any kind.

A duration under 3 months, NOSPECS ≥4, CAS ≥3 and moderate-to-severe activity characterized the donors with ophthalmopathy. Looked up from germline, CDR1 is MNHEY and CDR2 is SVGAGI. The CDR3 contains 12 residues. A remark on this clonotype: The junction departs from the called germline gene at one end, perhaps through a read error.

TCR beta CDR3 amplification used RNA transcripts. First-round RT-PCR employed HTBI primers, with a second-round multiplex PCR after it. TCRdb recomputed calls from the multiplex PCR reads with MiXCR, one row per CDR3 protein. The data contain over 450,000 distinct CDR3 sequences, approximately 15% of them seen just once; the ten biggest clones take up 9.5% to 10%. The sample was blood. V usage is TRBV6-5 and J usage is TRBJ1-6, with D possibly TRBD1 on 6 matching bases. The receptor was derived from a woman aged 25 to 39 with Graves' ophthalmopathy. CDR3 residues: CASRYKGGPLRF. DNA of the CDR3: TGTGCCAGCAGGTACAAGGGGGGTCCCCTCCGCTTT.